This T cell receptor beta chain was recorded in a study of blood T cell repertoires in COVID-19. Study details: From the United States, Italy and Spain came samples of acute and convalescent COVID-19. Sources were T cells, B-cell-depleted T cells, or PBMCs; the material itself was cDNA or gDNA.

The germline CDR1 and CDR2 sequences are GTSNPN and SVGIG (reference sequence). The CDR3 contains 14 residues. Trimming stripped 4 bases from V and 0 bases from J, with 10 bases between. Authors' methods: Amplification with reference gene primers provided the estimates of nucleated cell counts. Libraries were prepared by immunoSEQ multiplex PCR; TCRdb keeps only in-frame clonotypes and omits some of them. V, J and clone size are taken as reported in that table, and D and trimming were inferred from the DNA itself. The data contain some 250,000 clones, about 86% of them singletons. The gene calls are TRBV30 and TRBJ2-1; D unclear. Sequenced: peripheral blood. The sequence came from a middle-aged man with active or convalescent COVID-19. The CDR3 reads CAWNSRSSYNEQFF. The CDR3 nucleotides are TGTGCCTGGAATAGCAGAAGCTCCTACAATGAGCAGTTCTTC. Full variable domain (remainder filled in from reference TRBV30 and TRBJ2-1): SQTIHQWPATLVQPVGSPLSLECTVEGTSNPNLYWYRQAAGRGLQLLFYSVGIGQISSEVPQNLSASRPQDRQFILSSKKLLLSDSGFYLCAWNSRSSYNEQFFGPGTRLTVL.